The rows below give T cell receptor beta chains drawn from one sample of a study of blood T cell repertoires in COVID-19. The assay was immunoSEQ multiplex PCR, and TCRdb's table has in-frame clones only and misses some. The table includes around 100,000 clones, approximately 86% detected once. The sequencing input was peripheral blood. These receptors all come from an older man with acute or convalescent COVID-19. CDR3s include the opening cysteine and the closing phenylalanine or tryptophan. Each record gives: clone size, V gene, D gene, J gene, CDR3 DNA, CDR3 protein. D genes are given only for firm matches. Clone size, where shown, is once, few, many, or a class for clones that have expanded.

>NA|TRBV19|NA|TRBJ2-7
TGTGCCAGTAGTATGGCGGGGCGCTACGAGCAGTACTTC
CASSMAGRYEQYF
>NA|TRBV3-1/TRBV3-2|TRBD2|TRBJ2-4
TGTGCCAGCAGCCAAGTCATAGCGGGAGCCAAAAACATTCAGTACTTC
CASSQVIAGAKNIQYF
>NA|TRBV7-2|TRBD1|TRBJ2-6
TGTGCCAGCAGCACGGACAGGGGGGCTGGGGCCAACGTCCTGACTTTC
CASSTDRGAGANVLTF
>NA|TRBV9|NA|TRBJ2-7
TGTGCCAGCAGCGTAGCTACCGGTGACTACGAGCAGTACTTC
CASSVATGDYEQYF
>once|TRBV19|NA|TRBJ2-3
TGTGCCAGTAGTCCACAGGGACCACCCCGGGGCGATACGCAGTATTTT
CASSPQGPPRGDTQYF
>NA|TRBV4-2|NA|TRBJ2-7
TGTGCCAGCAGCCAAGCTGCTAGCGTCTACGAGCAGTACTTC
CASSQAASVYEQYF
>few|TRBV9|TRBD2|TRBJ2-1
TGTGCCAGCAGCGTGGGACTAGGGGCGGAAAATGAGCAGTTCTTC
CASSVGLGAENEQFF
>NA|TRBV6-5|TRBD2|TRBJ2-3
TGTGCCAGCAGTTACTCTAGCGGGAGTGGTACAGATACGCAGTATTTT
CASSYSSGSGTDTQYF
>once|TRBV5-1|NA|TRBJ1-2
TGCGCCAGCAGTTTTTCAGGGGACTATGGCTACACCTTC
CASSFSGDYGYTF
>few|TRBV2|NA|TRBJ2-2
TGTGCCAGCCTGGGTCTCCCCACCAGGGCTGGGACCGGGGAGCTGTTTTTT
CASLGLPTRAGTGELFF
>NA|TRBV19|TRBD1|TRBJ1-1
TGTGCCAGTAGTACTCGACAGGGGCGGAGTGAAGCTTTCTTT
CASSTRQGRSEAFF
>NA|TRBV28|NA|TRBJ1-6
TGTGCCAGCAGTTCCCTAGCCGGCGTGGATTCACCCCTCCACTTT
CASSSLAGVDSPLHF
>NA|TRBV6-6|NA|TRBJ2-4
TGTGCCAGCATAGGGGAAAACATTCAGTACTTC
CASIGENIQYF
>NA|TRBV27|NA|TRBJ2-2
TGTGCCAGCAGTTTCATGGGGGCGCGGGTCACCGGGGAGCTGTTTTTT
CASSFMGARVTGELFF
>once|TRBV7-9|TRBD1|TRBJ2-1
TGTGCCAGCAGCCCCGGACAGGAGTACAATGAGCAGTTCTTC
CASSPGQEYNEQFF
>NA|TRBV2|NA|TRBJ1-1
TGTGCCAGCAGTGTGAGACAGAACACTGAAGCTTTCTTT
CASSVRQNTEAFF
>NA|TRBV28|TRBD1|TRBJ1-1
TGTGCCACCGCGTCGGGGGGACAGGCGTTTTTCTTT
CATASGGQAFFF
>NA|TRBV3-1/TRBV3-2|TRBD1|TRBJ1-2
TGTGCCAGCAGCCGCTTACAGGGGGGCCATGGCTACACCTTC
CASSRLQGGHGYTF
>NA|TRBV7-8|TRBD2|TRBJ2-3
TGTGCCTCCGGGACTAGCGCCAGAGATACGCAGTATTTT
CASGTSARDTQYF
>NA|TRBV29-1|TRBD2|TRBJ2-7
TGCAGCGTATCCCTCGTTCTAGCGGGAGGGCCTTCCTACGAGCAGTACTTC
CSVSLVLAGGPSYEQYF
>NA|TRBV2|TRBD2|TRBJ2-7
TGTGCCAGCAGTGGGACTAGAGGCGGCGAGCAGTACTTC
CASSGTRGGEQYF
>once|TRBV7-2|NA|TRBJ1-2
TGTGCCAGCAGCTACGGGGGGCTGTTCGGTGGCTACACCTTC
CASSYGGLFGGYTF